Listed below are T cell receptor beta chains from one sample, sequenced in a study of shared clonotypes between healthy human individuals. Profiled with immunoSEQ multiplex PCR; TCRdb holds only in-frame clones, not every one. This sample carries 98,000 or so clones, around 65% of them seen once, and the ten largest clones take approximately 23%. The sequencing sample was made of memory CD8+ T cells sorted from blood. These receptors were obtained from a woman younger than 45 in good health. CDR3s include the opening cysteine and the closing phenylalanine or tryptophan. The order of the fields is J gene, V gene, D gene, clone size, CDR3 protein, CDR3 DNA. The D gene is left open where the match is weak. Size is omitted from some rows. Given values are once, few, many or a class for expanded clones.

J gene: TRBJ2-5; V gene: TRBV5-1; D gene: -; clone size: -; CDR3 protein: CASSLVEETQYF; CDR3 DNA: TGCGCCAGCAGCTTGGTTGAGGAGACCCAGTACTTC
J gene: TRBJ2-2; V gene: TRBV2; D gene: -; clone size: -; CDR3 protein: CASHGEIITGELFF; CDR3 DNA: TGTGCCAGCCACGGGGAAATCATCACCGGGGAGCTGTTTTTT
J gene: TRBJ2-1; V gene: TRBV2; D gene: TRBD2; clone size: -; CDR3 protein: CASRPAGGGYNEQFF; CDR3 DNA: TGTGCCAGCAGGCCAGCGGGAGGGGGATACAATGAGCAGTTCTTC
J gene: TRBJ1-4; V gene: TRBV4-1; D gene: TRBD1; clone size: -; CDR3 protein: CASSRATGANEKLFF; CDR3 DNA: TGCGCCAGCAGCCGCGCGACAGGGGCAAATGAAAAACTGTTTTTT
J gene: TRBJ1-1; V gene: TRBV6-1; D gene: -; clone size: -; CDR3 protein: CASSEEGTGYTEAFF; CDR3 DNA: TGTGCCAGCAGTGAAGAGGGGACTGGCTACACTGAAGCTTTCTTT
J gene: TRBJ2-1; V gene: TRBV7-6; D gene: TRBD2; clone size: few; CDR3 protein: CASSLEGASGREQFF; CDR3 DNA: TGTGCCAGCAGCTTAGAGGGGGCTAGCGGGAGGGAGCAGTTCTTC
J gene: TRBJ2-3; V gene: TRBV27; D gene: -; clone size: -; CDR3 protein: CASSLYGWATDTQYF; CDR3 DNA: TGTGCCAGCAGTTTATATGGGTGGGCGACAGATACGCAGTATTTT
J gene: TRBJ2-7; V gene: TRBV28; D gene: -; clone size: many; CDR3 protein: CASSYSAVVQGNSGTYYRPYEQYF; CDR3 DNA: TGTGCCAGCAGTTATTCTGCCGTGGTACAGGGGAATAGCGGGACCTACTATCGGCCCTACGAGCAGTACTTC
J gene: TRBJ1-2; V gene: TRBV11-2; D gene: -; clone size: -; CDR3 protein: CASSLVTGEANYGYTF; CDR3 DNA: TGTGCCAGCAGCTTAGTTACAGGAGAAGCTAACTATGGCTACACCTTC
J gene: TRBJ2-1; V gene: TRBV5-1; D gene: -; clone size: -; CDR3 protein: CASSFNMGSYNEQFF; CDR3 DNA: TGTGCCAGCAGCTTTAACATGGGTTCCTACAATGAGCAGTTCTTC
J gene: TRBJ2-7; V gene: TRBV5-6; D gene: TRBD2; clone size: once; CDR3 protein: CASSYGTSYEQYF; CDR3 DNA: TGTGCCAGCAGCTACGGGACTAGCTACGAGCAGTACTTC
J gene: TRBJ2-7; V gene: TRBV7-6; D gene: TRBD2; clone size: -; CDR3 protein: CASSFGTSGSQGEQYF; CDR3 DNA: TGTGCCAGCAGCTTCGGGACTAGCGGGAGTCAGGGCGAGCAGTACTTC
J gene: TRBJ2-7; V gene: TRBV6-5; D gene: TRBD2; clone size: few; CDR3 protein: CASSYDISGNSYEQYF; CDR3 DNA: TGTGCCAGCAGTTACGATATAAGCGGGAACTCCTACGAGCAGTACTTC
J gene: TRBJ2-1; V gene: TRBV30; D gene: -; clone size: few; CDR3 protein: CAWSKVNEQFF; CDR3 DNA: TGTGCCTGGAGTAAAGTTAATGAGCAGTTCTTC
J gene: TRBJ2-6; V gene: TRBV6-4; D gene: -; clone size: many; CDR3 protein: CASSEGGGSGANVLTF; CDR3 DNA: TGTGCCAGCAGTGAGGGCGGGGGCTCGGGAGCCAACGTCCTGACTTTC
J gene: TRBJ1-3; V gene: TRBV27; D gene: -; clone size: few; CDR3 protein: CASSFLPRSGNTIYF; CDR3 DNA: TGTGCCAGCAGTTTCCTCCCCCGCTCTGGAAACACCATATATTTT
J gene: TRBJ1-5; V gene: TRBV19; D gene: TRBD1; clone size: -; CDR3 protein: CASSYNRGPGQPQHF; CDR3 DNA: TGTGCCAGTAGCTACAACAGGGGCCCGGGGCAGCCCCAGCATTTT
J gene: TRBJ1-4; V gene: TRBV6-1; D gene: -; clone size: many; CDR3 protein: CAASTLLGTNEKLFF; CDR3 DNA: TGTGCCGCCAGCACTCTCCTTGGAACTAATGAAAAACTGTTTTTT
J gene: TRBJ1-4; V gene: TRBV6-1; D gene: TRBD1; clone size: -; CDR3 protein: CASSEGQGAFEKLFF; CDR3 DNA: TGTGCCAGCAGTGAAGGACAGGGGGCTTTTGAAAAACTGTTTTTT
J gene: TRBJ1-5; V gene: TRBV19; D gene: -; clone size: -; CDR3 protein: CASDTGNQPQHF; CDR3 DNA: TGTGCCAGTGATACAGGGAATCAGCCCCAGCATTTT
J gene: TRBJ1-4; V gene: TRBV7-9; D gene: TRBD1; clone size: -; CDR3 protein: CASSLTTGGEEKLFF; CDR3 DNA: TGTGCCAGCAGCTTAACGACAGGGGGGGAAGAAAAACTGTTTTTT
J gene: TRBJ2-7; V gene: TRBV6-6; D gene: TRBD1; clone size: once; CDR3 protein: CASSYTTGGGYEQYF; CDR3 DNA: TGTGCCAGCAGTTACACAACAGGGGGCGGGTACGAGCAGTACTTC
J gene: TRBJ2-7; V gene: TRBV5-4; D gene: -; clone size: few; CDR3 protein: CASSHLRGLYEQYF; CDR3 DNA: TGTGCCAGCAGCCACCTTCGGGGACTCTACGAGCAGTACTTC
J gene: TRBJ1-5; V gene: TRBV28; D gene: TRBD1; clone size: -; CDR3 protein: CASSPGTAAISPQHF; CDR3 DNA: TGTGCCAGCAGTCCCGGGACAGCTGCTATAAGTCCCCAGCATTTT
J gene: TRBJ2-2; V gene: TRBV28; D gene: -; clone size: -; CDR3 protein: CASRRDTNTGELFF; CDR3 DNA: TGTGCCAGCAGACGGGACACTAACACCGGGGAGCTGTTTTTT
J gene: TRBJ2-7; V gene: TRBV6-1; D gene: -; clone size: many; CDR3 protein: CASSEPGEYSYEQYF; CDR3 DNA: TGTGCCAGCAGTGAACCGGGGGAGTACTCCTACGAGCAGTACTTC
J gene: TRBJ2-3; V gene: TRBV6-4; D gene: TRBD2; clone size: -; CDR3 protein: CASSEAGEADTQYF; CDR3 DNA: TGTGCCAGCAGTGAAGCGGGAGAGGCAGATACGCAGTATTTT
J gene: TRBJ2-7; V gene: TRBV7-9; D gene: -; clone size: many; CDR3 protein: CASSYIPYEQYF; CDR3 DNA: TGTGCCAGCAGCTACATACCCTACGAGCAGTACTTC
J gene: TRBJ2-5; V gene: TRBV7-2; D gene: TRBD2; clone size: -; CDR3 protein: CASSLTSGRTRETQYF; CDR3 DNA: TGTGCCAGCAGCTTAACTAGCGGGAGGACGAGAGAGACCCAGTACTTC
J gene: TRBJ2-7; V gene: TRBV27; D gene: TRBD1; clone size: -; CDR3 protein: CASSRDRDPLYEQYF; CDR3 DNA: TGTGCCAGCAGTCGGGACAGGGACCCCCTCTACGAGCAGTACTTC
J gene: TRBJ2-1; V gene: TRBV2; D gene: TRBD1; clone size: -; CDR3 protein: CASRSGTGVGEQFF; CDR3 DNA: TGTGCCAGCAGATCCGGGACAGGGGTGGGTGAGCAGTTCTTC
J gene: TRBJ2-7; V gene: TRBV10-1; D gene: -; clone size: few; CDR3 protein: CASSEGTLYEQYF; CDR3 DNA: TGCGCCAGCAGTGAAGGGACCCTCTACGAGCAGTACTTC
J gene: TRBJ1-4; V gene: TRBV9; D gene: TRBD1; clone size: -; CDR3 protein: CASSARPGTDPDEKLFF; CDR3 DNA: TGTGCCAGCAGCGCTCGGCCCGGGACAGATCCTGATGAAAAACTGTTTTTT
J gene: TRBJ1-2; V gene: TRBV19; D gene: -; clone size: few; CDR3 protein: CASSIEADYGYTF; CDR3 DNA: TGTGCCAGTAGTATAGAAGCAGATTATGGCTACACCTTC
J gene: TRBJ2-1; V gene: TRBV6-1; D gene: TRBD2; clone size: -; CDR3 protein: CASSGASGHYNEQFF; CDR3 DNA: TGTGCCAGCAGTGGCGCTAGCGGGCACTACAATGAGCAGTTCTTC
J gene: TRBJ1-1; V gene: TRBV18; D gene: TRBD1; clone size: -; CDR3 protein: CASSPNTDRGTEAFF; CDR3 DNA: TGTGCCAGCTCACCGAATACGGACAGGGGGACTGAAGCTTTCTTT
J gene: TRBJ2-3; V gene: TRBV5-6; D gene: TRBD2; clone size: once; CDR3 protein: CASSLSSGRPDTQYF; CDR3 DNA: TGTGCCAGCAGCCTTTCTAGCGGGAGGCCAGATACGCAGTATTTT
J gene: TRBJ2-3; V gene: TRBV6-6; D gene: TRBD2; clone size: -; CDR3 protein: CASNQNSGSGADTQYF; CDR3 DNA: TGTGCCAGCAATCAAAATAGCGGGAGTGGGGCAGATACGCAGTATTTT
J gene: TRBJ1-1; V gene: TRBV19; D gene: -; clone size: -; CDR3 protein: CASSIGQGLNTEAFF; CDR3 DNA: TGTGCCAGTAGTATTGGGCAGGGGCTGAACACTGAAGCTTTCTTT
J gene: TRBJ1-2; V gene: TRBV19; D gene: -; clone size: -; CDR3 protein: CASSWPEPNYGYTF; CDR3 DNA: TGTGCCAGTAGTTGGCCGGAACCCAACTATGGCTACACCTTC
J gene: TRBJ1-1; V gene: TRBV29-1; D gene: -; clone size: -; CDR3 protein: CSVASRMLGVNTEAFF; CDR3 DNA: TGCAGCGTTGCTTCCCGGATGTTGGGGGTGAACACTGAAGCTTTCTTT
J gene: TRBJ2-7; V gene: TRBV29-1; D gene: -; clone size: -; CDR3 protein: CSVEWQGSYEQYF; CDR3 DNA: TGCAGCGTTGAGTGGCAGGGTTCCTACGAGCAGTACTTC
J gene: TRBJ1-4; V gene: TRBV5-1; D gene: -; clone size: -; CDR3 protein: CASSLGIQGRVEKLFF; CDR3 DNA: TGCGCCAGCAGCTTGGGTATACAGGGAAGGGTTGAAAAACTGTTTTTT
J gene: TRBJ1-1; V gene: TRBV9; D gene: -; clone size: -; CDR3 protein: CASSVEIFNTEAFF; CDR3 DNA: TGTGCCAGCAGCGTAGAGATTTTTAACACTGAAGCTTTCTTT
J gene: TRBJ1-1; V gene: TRBV2; D gene: TRBD1; clone size: -; CDR3 protein: CASSDGTGVTNTEAFF; CDR3 DNA: TGTGCCAGCAGTGACGGGACAGGGGTGACGAACACTGAAGCTTTCTTT
J gene: TRBJ1-1; V gene: TRBV10-3; D gene: -; clone size: -; CDR3 protein: CAISDRSYTEAFF; CDR3 DNA: TGTGCCATCAGTGATCGGAGCTACACTGAAGCTTTCTTT
J gene: TRBJ2-1; V gene: TRBV7-9; D gene: TRBD2; clone size: many; CDR3 protein: CASSPRGGSAYNEQFF; CDR3 DNA: TGTGCCAGCAGCCCTCGGGGAGGGTCTGCCTACAATGAGCAGTTCTTC
J gene: TRBJ1-2; V gene: TRBV25-1; D gene: TRBD1; clone size: -; CDR3 protein: CASRQGADYGYTF; CDR3 DNA: TGTGCCAGTAGACAGGGGGCGGACTATGGCTACACCTTC
J gene: TRBJ1-2; V gene: TRBV7-2; D gene: TRBD1; clone size: -; CDR3 protein: CASSIGGQGAAYGYTF; CDR3 DNA: TGTGCCAGCAGCATCGGAGGACAGGGGGCGGCCTATGGCTACACCTTC
J gene: TRBJ1-2; V gene: TRBV25-1; D gene: -; clone size: -; CDR3 protein: CASSPRDTFKPYGYTF; CDR3 DNA: TGTGCCAGCAGTCCTCGCGATACGTTTAAGCCCTATGGCTACACCTTC
J gene: TRBJ1-5; V gene: TRBV30; D gene: TRBD1; clone size: once; CDR3 protein: CAWERQGIGNQPQHF; CDR3 DNA: TGTGCCTGGGAGAGACAGGGCATCGGCAATCAGCCCCAGCATTTT
J gene: TRBJ2-2; V gene: TRBV9; D gene: TRBD1; clone size: -; CDR3 protein: CASSVAGTGGSGGELFF; CDR3 DNA: TGTGCCAGCAGCGTAGCCGGGACAGGGGGCTCTGGCGGGGAGCTGTTTTTT
J gene: TRBJ2-7; V gene: TRBV11-2; D gene: TRBD2; clone size: -; CDR3 protein: CASSLTSGRTYEQYF; CDR3 DNA: TGTGCCAGCAGCCTGACTAGCGGGAGGACCTACGAGCAGTACTTC
J gene: TRBJ2-7; V gene: TRBV10-3; D gene: -; clone size: many; CDR3 protein: CAIRTTETYEQYF; CDR3 DNA: TGTGCCATCAGGACGACCGAGACCTACGAGCAGTACTTC
J gene: TRBJ2-1; V gene: TRBV2; D gene: -; clone size: many; CDR3 protein: CASKPGEKHTDEQFF; CDR3 DNA: TGTGCCAGCAAGCCGGGAGAAAAACATACCGATGAGCAGTTCTTC
J gene: TRBJ1-5; V gene: TRBV27; D gene: -; clone size: -; CDR3 protein: CASSETTGYQPQHF; CDR3 DNA: TGTGCCAGCAGTGAAACAACGGGGTATCAGCCCCAGCATTTT
J gene: TRBJ2-3; V gene: TRBV5-1; D gene: TRBD2; clone size: -; CDR3 protein: CASSGGTISTDTQYF; CDR3 DNA: TGCGCCAGCAGCGGGGGGACTATTAGCACAGATACGCAGTATTTT
J gene: TRBJ1-4; V gene: TRBV5-6; D gene: -; clone size: -; CDR3 protein: CASSLGRGATNEKLFF; CDR3 DNA: TGTGCCAGCAGCTTGGGCAGGGGCGCAACTAATGAAAAACTGTTTTTT
J gene: TRBJ2-1; V gene: TRBV9; D gene: -; clone size: -; CDR3 protein: CASSVGGGSDEQFF; CDR3 DNA: TGTGCCAGCAGCGTAGGTGGCGGGTCGGATGAGCAGTTCTTC